These T cell receptor beta chains were read from a single sample in a study of regulatory T cells in long-lasting Graves disease. TCRdb reprocessed the multiplex PCR reads via MiXCR and lists one record per CDR3 protein. Of over 650,000 distinct CDR3 sequences in the sample, about 32% are singletons; the top ten hold 42%. The sequenced sample was peripheral blood mononuclear cells (PBMCs), obtained when the disease was refractory, from a patient treated with antithyroid drugs. The receptors stem from a female donor with Graves disease. The conserved cysteine and the conserved F or W are not part of the CDR3 here.

v_gene	CDR3aa
TRBV6-2/TRBV6-3	ASSYSDPSEAF
TRBV27	ASRIAGGTREQY
TRBV5-1	ASSLANTNTEAF
TRBV19	ASSRPRDRGLSGANVLT
TRBV12-3/TRBV12-4	ASSTAGTANTGELF
TRBV7-8	ASSPPSGTSLEETQY
TRBV10-3	AISFSRLAGGLQY
TRBV28	ASSLFPPGGGETQY
TRBV30	AWKEFRVRHQPQH
TRBV5-5	ASSHGIGQGEVSNQPQH
TRBV30	AWRGQGQLYEQY
TRBV9	ASSVDPDRAAYEQY
TRBV6-1	ASRDREPATEAF
TRBV20-1	SARRTGLGTGELF
TRBV30	AWSADMNTEAF
TRBV3-1	ASSQDSGVSTEAF
TRBV28	ASSLTTGFNTEAF
TRBV18	ASSPAGRLGYEQY
TRBV5-6	ASSLGRQINYGYT
TRBV11-2	ASSLGLVKETQY
TRBV6-2/TRBV6-3	ASSYARLAENTGELF
TRBV24-1	ATSGSQDSYYGYT
TRBV11-2	ASSLGQGAGEKLF
TRBV5-1	ASSVAGTGKPYEQY
TRBV11-2	ASSLVGSSYGYT
TRBV6-2/TRBV6-3	ASSYRGDNQPQH
TRBV12-3/TRBV12-4	ASSLGIEEKLF
TRBV6-5	ASSYGGEGQPQH
TRBV11-1	ASSLGTSGSYPEEQY
TRBV11-2	ASSFGQRFATNEKLF
TRBV20-1	SAQKTDPGETQY
TRBV2	ASTLVNEQF
TRBV7-3	ASSLVVPEQY
TRBV7-6	ASSKLAGILGDLREQY
TRBV6-2/TRBV6-3	ASSEGAAGETGELF
TRBV12-3/TRBV12-4	ASTVRGAGELF
TRBV20-1	SASGDKGISNQPQH
TRBV6-1	ASSAKRTGVIQPQH
TRBV2	ASSEDGTGIEKLF
TRBV20-1	SARGGDFGTQY
TRBV28	ASSLPGMEETQY
TRBV28	ASRWGNTEAF
TRBV20-1	SARRLRNTEAF
TRBV4-1	ACSQDRLAETQY
TRBV5-1	AGSLKAGAYEQY
TRBV6-2/TRBV6-3	ATREGLLAKNIQY
TRBV2	ASSVEGGETQY
TRBV15	ATSGPSGGTPYEQY
TRBV5-1	ASTKRGQGPLNTEAF
TRBV2	ASTLTGGNQPQH
TRBV3-1	ASSPTGWEQY
TRBV11-2	ASSSSVGASLWEQY